The 27 T cell receptor beta chains below were found in one sample sequenced in a study of T cell responses to AZD1222 COVID-19 vaccine. This table comes from immunoSEQ multiplex PCR, and its TCRdb copy is limited to in-frame clones, with some not included. Among 100,000 or so clones, around 83% were seen once, and the ten largest hold around 5.9%. This specimen was peripheral blood, taken 28 days after the second AZD1222 dose. These receptors were obtained from an adult who received the AZD1222 COVID-19 vaccine.

V is TRBV5-5 and J is TRBJ1-5; TRBD1 might be the D (5 bases). The V end was cut by 0 bases, the J end by 9 bases, with 16 bases between. The CDR3 is 15 amino acids. Germline V gives CDR1 SGHKS, CDR2 YYEKEE (reference sequence). The CDR3 here is CASSLVRDPQPPQHF. In nucleotides, the CDR3 is TGTGCCAGCAGCTTGGTTCGGGACCCCCAGCCGCCCCAGCATTTT.

The CDR3 loop is CASSPGTGGGKLFF. In DNA form, the CDR3 reads TGCGCCAGCAGCCCGGGGACAGGGGGCGGAAAACTGTTTTTT. The V and J genes are TRBV5-1 and TRBJ1-4; 12 nucleotides line up with TRBD1. V was pared by 4 bases and J by 10 bases, with 5 bases of the junction left unmatched. The germline gives CDR1 SGHRS, CDR2 YFSETQ. The length of the CDR3 is 14 residues. Based on the CDR3 plus reference TRBV5-1 and TRBJ1-4, the full variable domain is KAGVTQTPRYLIKTRGQQVTLSCSPISGHRSVSWYQQTPGQGLQFLFEYFSETQRNKGNFPGRFSGRQFSNSRSEMNVSTLELGDSALYLCASSPGTGGGKLFFGSGTQLSVL.

The CDR3 nucleotides are TGTGCCAGCAGTCCGGGGTCTCTAGCCAAAAACATTCAGTACTTC. Its protein is CASSPGSLAKNIQYF. The chain uses TRBV28 and TRBJ2-4; a weak D match, TRBD2 (5 bases). The CDR3 runs to 15 residues. Germline V gives CDR1 MDHEN, CDR2 SYDVKM. Trimming stripped 5 bases from V and 0 bases from J, with 11 bases between.

This chain uses TRBV12-3 or TRBV12-4 with TRBJ1-1; D possibly corresponds to TRBD1 (6 bases). V lost 6 bases, J lost 10 bases, and 15 bases lay in between. This CDR3 comprises 12 residues. CDR3: CASSLLQGRAFF. The CDR3 region has the DNA TGTGCCAGCAGCCTCCTCCAGGGGCGAGCTTTCTTT.

In the case of this clone: At the DNA level, this CDR3 is encoded by other sequences in the same sample as well. The chain carries TRBV6-2 or TRBV6-3 and TRBJ1-1; TRBD1 aligns across 10 bases. Germline lookup yields CDR1 MNHEY and CDR2 SVGEGT. The CDR3 extends over 14 amino acids. V lost 2 bases and J lost 5; bases outside the gene matches: 2. CDR3 DNA: TGTGCCAGCAGTTACCAGGGACAGGGGACTGAAGCTTTCTTT. It encodes CASSYQGQGTEAFF.

V gene TRBV5-1 combines with J gene TRBJ1-3, with D perhaps TRBD1 (5 bases). This CDR3 comprises 17 residues. The V gene's germline CDR1 is SGHRS and CDR2 YFSETQ. V lost 4 bases and J 2 bases, leaving 19 bases between the germline ends. The CDR3 DNA reads as TGCGCCAGCAGCCCGGAAGACGGGGGAATGACTGGAAACACCATATATTTT. This codes for CASSPEDGGMTGNTIYF.

V gene TRBV5-1 combines with J gene TRBJ2-3, with TRBD2 matching over 8 bases. CDR3 size: 16 residues. Germline V CDR1 and CDR2: SGHRS, YFSETQ. Losses at the gene ends were 4 bases for V and 3 bases for J; bases not matched to a gene: 10. This CDR3 reads CASSQTSGYGTDTQYF. The CDR3 coding sequence is TGCGCCAGCAGCCAAACTAGCGGATATGGGACAGATACGCAGTATTTT.

The chain uses TRBV18 and TRBJ1-5, with 12 bases lining up with TRBD1. The junction had 7 bases not matched to a gene; V was cut back by 4 bases and J by 6 bases. Germline CDR1 and CDR2: KGHSH and LQKENI. This CDR3 has 16 amino acids. CDR3 loop: CASSLTGTGGGQPQHF. The CDR3 nucleotides read TGTGCCAGCTCACTAACCGGGACAGGGGGCGGTCAGCCCCAGCATTTT. The variable domain in full, completed from reference TRBV18 and TRBJ1-5, reads NAGVMQNPRHLVRRRGQEARLRCSPMKGHSHVYWYRQLPEEGLKFMVYLQKENIIDESGMPKERFSAEFPKEGPSILRIQQVVRGDSAAYFCASSLTGTGGGQPQHFGDGTRLSIL.

The chain combines TRBV5-6 with TRBJ2-3; 9 nucleotides match TRBD2. Germline V lookup: CDR1 SGHDT, CDR2 YYEEEE. The CDR3 spans 17 residues. J gave up 2 bases and V 1 base, and 8 bases lay outside the gene matches. CDR3 sequence reads: CASSLLASGTFTDTQYF. DNA of the CDR3: TGTGCCAGCAGCTTGCTGGCTAGCGGGACGTTCACAGATACGCAGTATTTT.

This clone was detected a few times. The chain is built from TRBV11-2 and TRBJ2-7; no clear D gene. From germline, CDR1 is SGHAT and CDR2 FQNNGV. CDR3 length: 15 amino acids. V dropped 5 bases and J dropped 6 bases, with 20 bases sitting between them. CDR3 amino acids: CASSGVPGPSGEQYF. CDR3 coding DNA: TGTGCCAGCAGCGGTGTTCCGGGCCCCAGTGGCGAGCAGTACTTC.

This clone has more than one count but fewer than ten. This chain joins TRBV28 and TRBJ1-1; maybe TRBD1 (6 bases). The CDR3 spans 15 residues. Trimming took 3 bases from V and 1 from J, leaving 12 bases between them. The germline V gene encodes CDR1 MDHEN and CDR2 SYDVKM. CDR3 in amino acids: CASSLTGESNTEAFF. The CDR3 nucleotides read TGTGCCAGCAGTTTGACAGGAGAATCGAACACTGAAGCTTTCTTT.

The sample holds a few counts of this clone. V usage is TRBV20-1 and J usage is TRBJ2-7, with no clear D. Germline V gene data show CDR1 as DFQATT and CDR2 as SNEGSKA (reference sequence). The CDR3 spans 15 residues. V was cut by 3 bases and J by 3 bases, with 18 bases left in between. CDR3 region: CSASGTVFSVYEQYF. Written as DNA, the CDR3 is TGCAGTGCTAGTGGAACAGTCTTCTCGGTCTACGAGCAGTACTTC.

V and J are TRBV11-3 and TRBJ1-6; D is unresolved. The V end lost 5 bases, the J end lost 6 bases, and 8 bases lay between the germline ends. CDR1 is SGHNT and CDR2 is YENEEA in the germline V gene. This CDR3 is built from 13 residues. CDR3 in amino acids: CASSRSFNSPLHF. The DNA for the CDR3 is TGTGCCAGCAGCCGGTCATTTAATTCACCCCTCCACTTT. Complete variable domain (other parts from reference TRBV11-3 and TRBJ1-6): EAGVVQSPRYKIIEKKQPVAFWCNPISGHNTLYWYLQNLGQGPELLIRYENEEAVDDSQLPKDRFSAERLKGVDSTLKIQPAELGDSAVYLCASSRSFNSPLHFGNGTRLTVT.

V is TRBV5-1 and J is TRBJ1-5, with unresolved D. V lost 0 bases to trimming and J lost 10 bases, with 11 bases between them. CDR1 SGHRS and CDR2 YFSETQ come from the germline V gene. There are 13 residues in the CDR3. CDR3 region: CASSLADPRPQHF. The CDR3 bases are TGCGCCAGCAGCTTGGCAGATCCCCGCCCCCAGCATTTT.

The chain couples TRBV6-4 to TRBJ1-5, with no clear D. Germline CDR1 reads MRHNA; CDR2 reads SNTAGT. Trimming took 3 bases from V and 3 from J, leaving 6 bases between them. There are 13 residues in the CDR3. CDR3 coding DNA: TGTGCCAGCAGTGAACAGTCCAATCAGCCCCAGCATTTT. Amino acid sequence: CASSEQSNQPQHF.

This clone was recorded only once. V and J are TRBV30 and TRBJ1-1, with D unclear. This CDR3 has 13 amino acids. The V and J ends lost 4 bases and 2 bases respectively, with 11 bases between them. The germline V gene encodes CDR1 GTSNPN and CDR2 SVGIG (reference sequence). This CDR3 reads CAWTGGFNTEAFF. For the CDR3, the DNA is TGTGCCTGGACGGGAGGGTTCAACACTGAAGCTTTCTTT.

The chain is built from TRBV9 and TRBJ1-2; no clear D gene. Germline V lookup: CDR1 SGDLS, CDR2 YYNGEE. This CDR3 is built from 13 residues. V gave up 4 bases and J gave up 6 bases, with 13 bases separating them. CDR3 sequence reads: CASSSDWGDGYTF. In DNA form, the CDR3 reads TGTGCCAGCAGCTCCGACTGGGGTGATGGCTACACCTTC.

The rearrangement links TRBV5-8 to TRBJ2-1; D unresolved. The CDR3 runs to 14 residues. From germline, CDR1 is SGHTS and CDR2 YDEGEE. Trimming took off 5 bases at V and 0 bases at J, with 9 bases between the two ends. This CDR3 is CASSQDNSYNEQFF. DNA of the CDR3: TGTGCCAGCAGTCAGGATAACTCCTACAATGAGCAGTTCTTC. The full variable domain, with the rest looked up from reference TRBV5-8 and TRBJ2-1, is EAGVTQSPTHLIKTRGQQATLRCSPISGHTSVYWYQQALGLGLQFLLWYDEGEERNRGNFPPRFSGRQFPNYSSELNVNALELEDSALYLCASSQDNSYNEQFFGPGTRLTVL.

The rearrangement uses TRBV28 and TRBJ2-7; TRBD2 aligns across 10 bases. Trimming cost V 8 bases and J 3 bases; bases outside gene matches: 4. The CDR3 consists of 13 residues. The germline V gene encodes CDR1 MDHEN and CDR2 SYDVKM. CDR3 nucleotides: TGTGCCAGCCGAAGCGGGGGGGTCTACGAGCAGTACTTC. Encoded protein: CASRSGGVYEQYF.

The chain carries TRBV18 and TRBJ1-2; D unclear. The germline gives CDR1 KGHSH, CDR2 LQKENI. There are 14 residues in the CDR3. With 2 bases removed from V and 7 bases from J, the gap between germline ends came to 14 bases. Here the CDR3 reads CASSPEPLGVGYTF. CDR3 DNA: TGTGCCAGCTCACCAGAACCCCTTGGAGTTGGCTACACCTTC. Combining the CDR3 with reference TRBV18 and TRBJ1-2 gives the whole variable domain NAGVMQNPRHLVRRRGQEARLRCSPMKGHSHVYWYRQLPEEGLKFMVYLQKENIIDESGMPKERFSAEFPKEGPSILRIQQVVRGDSAAYFCASSPEPLGVGYTFGSGTRLTVV.

The DNA for the CDR3 is TGTGCCAGCAGCTTGGCCACAGGGAGATCTTATGGCTACACCTTC. It specifies CASSLATGRSYGYTF. This rearrangement joins TRBV5-4 to TRBJ1-2; tentatively, D is TRBD1 (6 bases). The CDR3 has 15 residues. Germline V CDR1 and CDR2: SGHNT, YYREEE (reference sequence). Trimming stripped 0 bases from V and 5 bases from J, with 14 bases between.

J is TRBJ2-5 and V is TRBV15; 13 bases map to TRBD2. Germline lookup yields CDR1 LNHNV and CDR2 YYDKDF (reference sequence). V lost 2 bases and J lost 2; bases outside the gene matches: 2. The CDR3 sequence is 16 residues long. CDR3 protein: CATSRRTSGRQETQYF. CDR3 in DNA: TGTGCCACCAGCAGAAGGACTAGCGGGAGACAAGAGACCCAGTACTTC.

This chain joins TRBV19 and TRBJ1-5; the D gene is possibly TRBD1 (6 bases). Deletions cut 3 bases from V and 8 bases from J, with 14 bases between. The germline V gene has CDR1 LNHDA and CDR2 SQIVND (reference sequence). The CDR3 has 14 residues. The CDR3 is CASSMFRGREPQHF. The DNA for the CDR3 is TGTGCCAGTAGTATGTTTAGGGGGAGGGAGCCCCAGCATTTT.

The chain has TRBV9 and TRBJ1-3; D gene ambiguous. The CDR3 contains 10 residues. CDR1 is SGDLS, CDR2 YYNGEE, per germline. This CDR3 reads CPGSGNTIYF. The DNA for the CDR3 is TGTCCGGGAAGTGGAAACACCATATATTTT.

The V and J genes are TRBV29-1 and TRBJ2-7, with 9 bases matching TRBD1. The CDR3 runs to 14 residues. With V trimmed by 7 bases and J by 7 bases, 14 bases remained unmatched. Germline CDR1 SQVTM, CDR2 ANQGSEA. CDR3 coding DNA: TGCAGCGGCATCGCCGGGACAGGGCCTCGGGAGCAGTACTTC. The encoded protein is CSGIAGTGPREQYF.

This clone was picked up a small number of times. V and J are TRBV28 and TRBJ1-2; unclear D gene. The length of the CDR3 is 13 residues. In germline, CDR1 is MDHEN, CDR2 SYDVKM. V was pared by 2 bases and J by 6 bases, with 10 bases between. The CDR3 DNA reads as TGTGCCAGCAGTTTAAGGGCTTCCCATGGCTACACCTTC. Its translation is CASSLRASHGYTF.

The CDR3 loop reads CASSPGQGPSPLHF. CDR3 sequence (DNA): TGTGCCAGCTCACCCGGACAGGGCCCTTCACCCCTCCACTTT. This sequence joins TRBV18 and TRBJ1-6, with TRBD1 matching over 8 bases. The germline CDR1 and CDR2 sequences are KGHSH and LQKENI. This CDR3 has 14 amino acids. With 3 bases clipped from V and 9 bases from J, the junction kept 4 bases outside the gene matches. The full variable domain, rest sourced from reference TRBV18 and TRBJ1-6, is NAGVMQNPRHLVRRRGQEARLRCSPMKGHSHVYWYRQLPEEGLKFMVYLQKENIIDESGMPKERFSAEFPKEGPSILRIQQVVRGDSAAYFCASSPGQGPSPLHFGNGTRLTVT.